This T cell receptor (beta chain) is from a study of cytomegalovirus exposure and HLA in healthy donors. Study-level results: Investigators reported under 200 TCR beta chains as tied to cytomegalovirus. Highly shared variants forming one cluster were likely a sequencing artifact. Some public TCRs appeared in many individuals, while most sequences were rare.

The PCR made use of 60 Vbeta and 13 Jbeta primers. Sequencing used immunoSEQ multiplex PCR; TCRdb keeps in-frame clones, though not all of them. The sample comprises 80,000 to 90,000 clones, more than 60% of which are singletons, and around 3% rests with the top ten. Trimming took off 1 base at V and 5 bases at J, with 8 bases between the two ends. The V gene's germline CDR1 is SGHTA and CDR2 FQGTGA. CDR3 length equals 13 residues. This clone is a singleton in its sample. The antigen is undetermined. Sequenced sample: PBMCs. V is TRBV7-3 and J is TRBJ2-5, with D perhaps TRBD2 (5 bases). The clonotype was recovered from a young man in good health and CMV-seronegative. Written as DNA, the CDR3 is TGTGCCAGCAGCTTAAAACGGGGTGAGACCCAGTACTTC. Its translation is CASSLKRGETQYF.